A single sample is the source of the 13 T cell receptor beta chains below, sequenced in a study of T cell responses to AZD1222 COVID-19 vaccine (dated by TCRdb to about 2021). Library method: the immunoSEQ multiplex PCR assay. TCRdb took over this immuneACCESS table, retaining in-frame rearrangements with V and J assigned. Such tables are incomplete; in checked studies, under half of the missing clones stem from an unresolved V gene, and the remainder is unexplained. Counted in this sample were some 150,000 clones; approximately 90% of them appeared once. More than 13% of the sample belongs to the ten largest clones. Reading the label with the study, this specimen's time point is: baseline before first vaccination. This specimen was peripheral blood, taken on day 0 of AZD1222 vaccination. Receptors originate from an adult in good health.

The chain has TRBV9 and TRBJ1-1; no definite D call. V gave up 0 bases and J gave up 2 bases, with 8 bases separating them. The CDR3 extends over 14 amino acids. CDR1 and CDR2 from the germline V gene are SGDLS and YYNGEE. The DNA of the CDR3 is TGTGCCAGCAGCGTAGATACTTTAAACACTGAAGCTTTCTTT. It yields the protein CASSVDTLNTEAFF.

The gene calls are TRBV28 and TRBJ2-1, with 8 bases that match TRBD2. V gave up 8 bases and J gave up 8 bases; unmatched junction bases: 14. CDR1 is MDHEN, CDR2 SYDVKM, per germline. The CDR3 length is 15 residues. DNA of the CDR3: TGTGCCAGCCTACTCCCCGGGACTAGAAACCATGAGCAGTTCTTC. Amino acid sequence: CASLLPGTRNHEQFF.

The V and J genes are TRBV5-1 and TRBJ2-6, with D unclear. Germline V lookup: CDR1 SGHRS, CDR2 YFSETQ. This CDR3 is 16 amino acids long. Trimming left V 4 bases short and J 0 bases short, with 11 bases between. The CDR3 sequence: CASSLELGSGANVLTF. CDR3 nucleotides: TGCGCCAGCAGCCTGGAGTTAGGCTCTGGGGCCAACGTCCTGACTTTC. Full variable domain (outside the CDR3, taken from reference TRBV5-1 and TRBJ2-6): KAGVTQTPRYLIKTRGQQVTLSCSPISGHRSVSWYQQTPGQGLQFLFEYFSETQRNKGNFPGRFSGRQFSNSRSEMNVSTLELGDSALYLCASSLELGSGANVLTFGAGSRLTVL.

Only a few counts were recorded for this clone. This chain connects TRBV3-1 (or the pseudogene TRBV3-2) to TRBJ1-3; TRBD1 matches 7 bases. Germline V CDR1 and CDR2: LGHDT, YNNKEL (reference sequence). The CDR3 covers 14 residues. V gave up 2 bases and J gave up 11 bases; unmatched junction bases: 9. The CDR3 region has the DNA TGTGCCAGCAGCCAACAGGGGGGGGGAAAGGCCATATATTTT. Translating it yields CASSQQGGGKAIYF.

The V gene is TRBV5-1, the J gene TRBJ1-4; 8 bases line up with TRBD1. The CDR3 length is 14 residues. The germline V gene has CDR1 SGHRS and CDR2 YFSETQ. The J segment lost 7 bases and the V segment lost 5 bases, leaving 7 bases of the junction unmatched. CDR3 nucleotide sequence: TGCGCCAGCAGATCACAGGGGGAAAGTGAAAAACTGTTTTTT. Protein product: CASRSQGESEKLFF. The full variable domain, completed using reference TRBV5-1 and TRBJ1-4, is KAGVTQTPRYLIKTRGQQVTLSCSPISGHRSVSWYQQTPGQGLQFLFEYFSETQRNKGNFPGRFSGRQFSNSRSEMNVSTLELGDSALYLCASRSQGESEKLFFGSGTQLSVL.

This clone was counted once. The rearrangement uses TRBV5-5 and TRBJ1-5; TRBD1 is a possible D gene (5 bases). Germline CDR1 SGHKS, CDR2 YYEKEE (reference sequence). The V end lost 4 bases, the J end lost 2 bases, and 13 bases lay between the germline ends. This CDR3 spans 15 amino acids. CDR3 protein: CASSVGLGGNQPQHF. CDR3 in DNA: TGTGCCAGCAGCGTGGGCTTAGGGGGCAATCAGCCCCAGCATTTT.

The CDR3 coding sequence is TGTGCCAGCAGTCCTCGGACAGGGAAGGGACAAGAGACCCAGTACTTC. Its translation: CASSPRTGKGQETQYF. The chain links TRBV28 to TRBJ2-5; 8 nucleotides agree with TRBD1. V shed 5 bases and J 2 bases; nucleotides not matched to a gene: 10. This CDR3 has 16 residues. Germline assignment: CDR1 MDHEN and CDR2 SYDVKM.

The rearrangement uses TRBV28 and TRBJ2-3; tentative D call: TRBD2 (6 bases). Germline lookup yields CDR1 MDHEN and CDR2 SYDVKM. The CDR3 runs to 14 residues. Trimming removed 3 bases from V and 5 bases from J, with 12 bases in between. For the CDR3, the DNA is TGTGCCAGCAGTTTTCTCCAGGGAGGAGATACGCAGTATTTT. Protein product: CASSFLQGGDTQYF.

The V gene is TRBV28, the J gene TRBJ1-2; D is ambiguous. CDR1 MDHEN and CDR2 SYDVKM come from the germline V gene. The CDR3 length is 11 residues. Trimming pared 6 bases from V and 8 bases from J, leaving 10 bases between. The CDR3 DNA follows: TGTGCCAGCAGCCTCACGGGGGGCTACACCTTC. Encoded protein: CASSLTGGYTF.

This clone appeared a few times. The chain links TRBV30 to TRBJ2-7; 12 bases agree with TRBD2. The CDR3 runs 16 residues. V shed 7 bases and J 0 bases; nucleotides not matched to a gene: 10. Germline CDR1 reads GTSNPN; CDR2 reads SVGIG (reference sequence). The DNA of the CDR3 is TGTGCCTATTCCGGGACTAGCGGGCTGAGCTCCTACGAGCAGTACTTC. This sequence encodes CAYSGTSGLSSYEQYF.

A single count supports this clone. This chain joins TRBV14 and TRBJ2-1, with D possibly matching TRBD2 (6 bases). The CDR3 has 14 residues. Between the trimmed V and J ends, which lost 1 base and 4 bases, there was a span of 8 bases. The germline CDR1 and CDR2 sequences are SGHDN and FVKESK. The CDR3 DNA reads as TGTGCCAGCAGCCAAGTTAGCGGATACAATGAGCAGTTCTTC. Protein sequence: CASSQVSGYNEQFF.

V usage is TRBV4-1 and J usage is TRBJ2-1; 7 bases map to TRBD1. Germline assignment: CDR1 MGHRA and CDR2 YSYEKL. J was trimmed by 4 bases and V by 5 bases; bases with no gene match: 5. The CDR3 extends over 14 amino acids. The CDR3: CASSFGDRYNEQFF. For the CDR3, the DNA is TGCGCCAGCAGCTTCGGGGACAGATACAATGAGCAGTTCTTC.

The chain has TRBV6-5 and TRBJ2-7; the D is unclear. The V gene's germline CDR1 is MNHEY and CDR2 SVGAGI. There are 14 residues in the CDR3. The ends were cut back, 4 bases at V and 5 bases at J, with 15 bases in the middle. The CDR3 sequence: CASSLTRATHEQYF. The CDR3 DNA reads as TGTGCCAGCAGTTTAACCCGGGCGACCCACGAGCAGTACTTC.